This entry describes one TCR beta chain. What it recognizes is unknown. The data were taken from a study of cytomegalovirus exposure and HLA in healthy donors. General study results and limits: With later analysis, a missense DCLRE1C variant became linked to TCR beta V- and J-gene trimming. Exclusion as indistinguishable affected some V segments, including TRBV6-2 and TRBV6-3. The authors listed approximately 160 TCR beta chains as cytomegalovirus-associated. A prior analysis recorded that most TCR beta V segments were productive about 90% or about 30% of the time.

PCR used 60 Vbeta primers and 13 Jbeta primers. Using immunoSEQ multiplex PCR, the repertoire was profiled, and TCRdb retains in-frame clones only, with some absent. The table records roughly 150,000 clones, roughly 80% of them present only once. V lost 6 bases and J 3 bases, leaving 15 bases between the germline ends. The length of the CDR3 is 13 residues. Germline CDR1 is SQVTM and CDR2 is ANQGSEA. The receptor was isolated from a female donor in good health and CMV-seronegative. The sequenced sample was PBMCs. V and J are TRBV29-1 and TRBJ2-7, with TRBD1 as a possible D gene (6 bases). The CDR3 DNA is TGCAGCGTAGTCCCCCCAGGGGACTACGAGCAGTACTTC. It translates to CSVVPPGDYEQYF.